A single sample is the source of the 32 T cell receptor beta chains below, sequenced in a study of response to subunit inactivated influenza vaccine. Each CDR3 protein is one row after TCRdb ran MiXCR on the RT-PCR reads. The repertoire holds roughly 630,000 distinct CDR3 sequences, with 14% as singletons. The input for sequencing was PBMCs from blood, taken 14 to 15 days before vaccination. These receptors were collected from a man aged 45 to 65 who received an inactivated influenza vaccine.

This clonotype was seen only a few times. V usage is TRBV12-3 or TRBV12-4 and J usage is TRBJ2-5; TRBD1 matches at 8 bases. V was pared by 7 bases and J by 1 base, with 8 bases of the junction left unmatched. The CDR3 is 15 amino acids. The CDR3 DNA sequence: TGTGCCAGCAATAACTGGCAGGGGGCCCAAGAGACCCAGTACTTC. Its translation: CASNNWQGAQETQYF.

This sequence joins TRBV20-1 and TRBJ1-1; no clear D gene. Between the trimmed V and J ends, which lost 5 bases and 0 bases, there was a span of 10 bases. The CDR3 is made up of 13 amino acids. Per the germline V gene, CDR1 is DFQATT and CDR2 is SNEGSKA (reference sequence). CDR3 residues: CSASLTLNTEAFF. The CDR3 DNA follows: TGCAGTGCTTCCCTTACACTGAACACTGAAGCTTTCTTT.

The rearrangement links TRBV29-1 to TRBJ2-3; 7 bases fit TRBD1. The CDR3 sequence is 14 residues long. V was pared by 8 bases and J by 0 bases, with 8 bases of the junction left unmatched. CDR1 SQVTM and CDR2 ANQGSEA come from the germline V gene. The CDR3 DNA reads TGCAGCTCCGCGAAGGGGGCTAGCACAGATACGCAGTATTTT. Its protein is CSSAKGASTDTQYF.

The chain has TRBV20-1 and TRBJ2-5; D gene unclear. The CDR3 consists of 12 residues. From germline, CDR1 is DFQATT and CDR2 SNEGSKA (reference sequence). Trimming shortened V by 1 base and J by 7 bases, and 10 bases separated the two germline ends. The CDR3 nucleotides read TGCAGTGCTAGAGGAGATGTCGGGACCCAGTACTTC. Translation gives CSARGDVGTQYF.

This clonotype was found a few times. This chain links TRBV5-1 with TRBJ1-1; no clear D. The CDR3 has 14 residues. CDR1 and CDR2 (germline): SGHRS, YFSETQ. Between the trimmed V and J ends, which lost 4 bases and 3 bases, there was a span of 13 bases. CDR3 sequence: CASSVAGMDTEAFF. The DNA of the CDR3 is TGCGCCAGCAGCGTCGCCGGGATGGACACTGAAGCTTTCTTT.

This clonotype has more than one count but fewer than ten. The J gene is TRBJ2-3, the V gene TRBV29-1; TRBD2 aligns across 9 bases. The ends lost 6 bases at V and 0 bases at J; junction bases unmatched: 4. CDR1 SQVTM and CDR2 ANQGSEA come from the germline V gene. The CDR3 totals 14 residues. CDR3 loop: CSVSSGTSTDTQYF. The CDR3 DNA follows: TGCAGCGTCTCTAGCGGGACTAGCACAGATACGCAGTATTTT.

This clonotype was recorded a few times. This chain joins TRBV4-2 and TRBJ2-3; D ambiguous. V shed 0 bases and J shed 7 bases, with 17 bases lying between them. CDR3 length equals 16 residues. Per germline, CDR1 LGHNA and CDR2 YNFKEQ. CDR3 sequence reads: CASSQELTGVQYTQYF. The CDR3 DNA reads TGTGCCAGCAGCCAAGAGCTTACTGGTGTACAATATACGCAGTATTTT.

In its sample, this clonotype was seen a few times. V gene TRBV5-1 combines with J gene TRBJ2-2; D remains unclear. This CDR3 is built from 13 residues. CDR1 is SGHRS and CDR2 is YFSETQ in the germline V gene. V dropped 0 bases and J dropped 9 bases, with 9 bases sitting between them. The CDR3 spells CASSLADKRELFF. The DNA for the CDR3 is TGCGCCAGCAGCTTGGCTGACAAGAGGGAGCTGTTTTTT. The full variable domain, its missing parts supplied by reference TRBV5-1 and TRBJ2-2, is KAGVTQTPRYLIKTRGQQVTLSCSPISGHRSVSWYQQTPGQGLQFLFEYFSETQRNKGNFPGRFSGRQFSNSRSEMNVSTLELGDSALYLCASSLADKRELFFGEGSRLTVL.

This clonotype was counted a few times. V and J are TRBV27 and TRBJ2-7; D gene unclear. CDR1 and CDR2 (germline): MNHEY, SMNVEV (reference sequence). Trimming took 6 bases from V and 1 from J, leaving 19 bases between them. The CDR3 covers 16 residues. The CDR3 protein is CASSLSVGLISYEQYF. The CDR3, as DNA: TGTGCCAGCAGCCTATCTGTTGGGTTGATATCCTACGAGCAGTACTTC.

This clonotype was picked up a small number of times. This chain uses TRBV29-1 with TRBJ1-1; 9 bases fit TRBD1. V dropped 7 bases and J dropped 5; count of bases not matched to a gene: 14. The CDR3 consists of 15 residues. Germline V CDR1 and CDR2: SQVTM, ANQGSEA. The CDR3 DNA reads as TGCAGCGCCTTTAACCAGAACAGGGGGCGGACTGAAGCTTTCTTT. It translates to CSAFNQNRGRTEAFF.

This clonotype was found once. The chain recombines TRBV20-1 with TRBJ2-5; the match to TRBD2 covers 8 bases. V trimming: 8 bases; J trimming: 1 base; junction bases outside the gene matches: 9. Germline loops: CDR1 DFQATT, CDR2 SNEGSKA (reference sequence). The length of the CDR3 is 14 residues. CDR3 DNA sequence: TGCAGTACTAACCCAGGGACTAGCCAAGAGACCCAGTACTTC. Translation: CSTNPGTSQETQYF.

This rearrangement joins TRBV3-1 to TRBJ1-2; TRBD1 aligns across 9 bases. The CDR3 sequence is 13 residues long. V lost 4 bases to trimming and J lost 7 bases; unmatched junction nucleotides: 4. Germline V CDR1 and CDR2: LGHDT, YNNKEL (reference sequence). For the CDR3, the DNA is TGTGCCAGCAGCCCGACAGGGGGGTCTGGCTACACCTTC. It encodes CASSPTGGSGYTF.

In this sample, this clonotype turned up many times. This chain uses TRBV10-3 with TRBJ2-7, with D unresolved. The length of the CDR3 is 12 residues. The V gene's germline CDR1 is ENHRY and CDR2 SYGVKD. Deletions cut 0 bases from V and 12 bases from J, with 12 bases between. CDR3 nucleotides: TGTGCCATCAGTGAGTCAACGGCCGCGCCGTACTTC. Amino acid sequence: CAISESTAAPYF.

This clonotype was detected a few times. The J gene is TRBJ1-5, the V gene TRBV6-2 or TRBV6-3, with 8 bases that match TRBD1. V lost 6 bases to trimming and J lost 3 bases; unmatched junction nucleotides: 7. The germline gives CDR1 MNHEY, CDR2 SVGEGT. This CDR3 has 15 residues. The CDR3 spells CASSSGQGFNQPQHF. The CDR3 DNA follows: TGTGCCAGCAGCTCAGGACAGGGCTTCAATCAGCCCCAGCATTTT.

Comments on this clonotype: A much larger clone is a single base away; this may be a read error. The CDR3 ends on some other residue instead of the conserved phenylalanine or tryptophan, so this is likely a read error. The chain recombines TRBV9 with TRBJ2-7; 8 bases fit TRBD1. After removal of 0 bases from V and 3 bases from J, the junction contained 5 bases not matched to a gene. Per germline, CDR1 SGDLS and CDR2 YYNGEE. The length of the CDR3 is 15 residues. This CDR3 is CASSVGQGNLYEQYI. CDR3 in DNA: TGTGCCAGCAGCGTAGGACAGGGGAATCTCTACGAGCAGTACATC.

This clonotype was recorded at least ten times. The rearrangement uses TRBV20-1 and TRBJ2-3, with 8 bases identical to TRBD2. Germline V CDR1 and CDR2: DFQATT, SNEGSKA (reference sequence). Trimming removed 5 bases from V and 1 base from J; junction bases left unmatched: 17. This CDR3 comprises 18 residues. In nucleotides, the CDR3 is TGCAGTGCTGTTAAAGAATGGGGTTCGGGAGGGGGCACAGATACGCAGTATTTT. Translated, it gives CSAVKEWGSGGGTDTQYF.

This clonotype appeared once. The chain links TRBV5-5 to TRBJ1-4, with D unresolved. The germline CDR1 and CDR2 sequences are SGHKS and YYEKEE (reference sequence). The V and J ends lost 4 bases and 0 bases respectively, with 13 bases between them. CDR3 length equals 16 residues. For the CDR3, the DNA is TGTGCCAGCAGCCATTTTTACAGCTCAACTAATGAAAAACTGTTTTTT. Its protein product is CASSHFYSSTNEKLFF.

The count of this clonotype is one. This chain links TRBV7-2 with TRBJ2-6; perhaps TRBD1 as D (6 bases). V was shortened by 10 bases and J by 0 bases, with 13 bases between the two germline ends. The CDR3 is 15 residues long. Germline CDR1 and CDR2: SGHTA and FQGNSA. The CDR3 DNA sequence: TGTGCCACCGCGAGGGGGAACTCTGGGGCCAACGTCCTGACTTTC. It is translated as CATARGNSGANVLTF. The variable domain in full, with the rest retrieved from reference TRBV7-2 and TRBJ2-6, is GAGVSQSPSNKVTEKGKDVELRCDPISGHTALYWYRQSLGQGLEFLIYFQGNSAPDKSGLPSDRFSAERTGGSVSTLTIQRTQQEDSAVYLCATARGNSGANVLTFGAGSRLTVL.

This chain connects TRBV20-1 to TRBJ2-5; 9 bases align to TRBD2. CDR1 and CDR2 from the germline V gene are DFQATT and SNEGSKA (reference sequence). This CDR3 contains 16 residues. V dropped 0 bases and J dropped 4; count of bases not matched to a gene: 9. DNA for the CDR3: TGCAGTGCTAGAGACCTTAGCGGGGGTTGGCGAGAGACCCAGTACTTC. Protein product: CSARDLSGGWRETQYF.

The table lists this clonotype with many counts. The chain combines TRBV11-2 with TRBJ2-4; TRBD1 matches 10 bases. After removal of 5 bases from V and 1 base from J, the junction contained 8 bases not matched to a gene. Germline lookup yields CDR1 SGHAT and CDR2 FQNNGV. This CDR3 spans 17 amino acids. The CDR3 is CASSQIDRGLAKNIQYF. CDR3 DNA: TGTGCCAGCAGCCAAATAGACAGGGGGCTTGCCAAAAACATTCAGTACTTC. Using reference TRBV11-2 and TRBJ2-4 for the parts outside the CDR3, the full variable domain is EAGVAQSPRYKIIEKRQSVAFWCNPISGHATLYWYQQILGQGPKLLIQFQNNGVVDDSQLPKDRFSAERLKGVDSTLKIQPAKLEDSAVYLCASSQIDRGLAKNIQYFGAGTRLSVL.

The chain joins TRBV28 to TRBJ1-2; D is possibly TRBD1 (5 bases). The V end lost 3 bases, the J end lost 8 bases, and 13 bases lay between the germline ends. CDR1 MDHEN and CDR2 SYDVKM come from the germline V gene. This CDR3 comprises 13 residues. The DNA for the CDR3 is TGTGCCAGCAGTTTGCGTGGGGCTTGGGGCTACACCTTC. This sequence encodes CASSLRGAWGYTF.

This clonotype is a singleton in its sample. The V call is TRBV11-2, the J call TRBJ2-7, with D possibly matching TRBD2 (6 bases). Germline CDR1 and CDR2: SGHAT and FQNNGV. This CDR3 contains 21 residues. V was clipped by 5 bases and J by 3 bases, with 35 bases between them. The chain's CDR3 is CASSPNRGLFIRSPLDYEQYF. CDR3 DNA: TGTGCCAGCAGCCCTAATCGGGGACTGTTTATCCGCTCCCCTCTCGACTACGAGCAGTACTTC.

The genes are TRBV12-3 or TRBV12-4 and TRBJ2-4, with TRBD1 identical over 7 bases. The CDR3 is 14 residues long. Trimming took 2 bases from V and 9 from J; bases not matched to a gene: 7. The CDR3 sequence: CASSLTTGVGIQYF. CDR3 in DNA: TGTGCCAGCAGTTTAACCACAGGGGTGGGCATTCAGTACTTC.

The chain has TRBV20-1 and TRBJ2-2; TRBD1 might be the D (6 bases). The V and J ends lost 1 base and 1 base respectively, with 7 bases between them. The CDR3 spans 14 residues. Germline lookup yields CDR1 DFQATT and CDR2 SNEGSKA (reference sequence). This CDR3 reads CSARVTGNTGELFF. CDR3 nucleotide sequence: TGCAGTGCTAGAGTGACAGGGAACACCGGGGAGCTGTTTTTT.

The chain joins TRBV20-1 to TRBJ2-5, with 13 bases identical to TRBD2. V shed 6 bases and J 6 bases; nucleotides not matched to a gene: 22. Germline V gene data show CDR1 as DFQATT and CDR2 as SNEGSKA (reference sequence). This CDR3 has 19 residues. CDR3 nucleotides: TGCAGTGCCGCAGGACTAGCGGGAGCCCTCTTGCCTAGGGGGAAGACCCAGTACTTC. Its translation: CSAAGLAGALLPRGKTQYF.

The chain recombines TRBV20-1 with TRBJ2-2, with TRBD2 matching 11 bases. The CDR3 loop spans 16 amino acids. Germline trimming cut 4 bases from V and 2 bases from J; bases unmatched to any gene: 6. Per the germline V gene, CDR1 is DFQATT and CDR2 is SNEGSKA (reference sequence). CDR3 DNA: TGCAGTGCTATGGGACTAGCGGCCCTTAACACCGGGGAGCTGTTTTTT. Amino acid sequence: CSAMGLAALNTGELFF.

This clonotype was observed a few times. J is TRBJ2-5 and V is TRBV11-2, with TRBD1 matching over 9 bases. The CDR3 spans 16 residues. J lost 0 bases, V lost 1 base, and 3 bases had no gene match. Germline V CDR1 and CDR2: SGHAT, FQNNGV. The DNA for the CDR3 is TGTGCCAGCAGCTTAGTTGGGACAGGGTACCAAGAGACCCAGTACTTC. Its protein is CASSLVGTGYQETQYF.

This clonotype has just a few counts. The chain carries TRBV29-1 and TRBJ2-3; 11 nucleotides line up with TRBD2. Germline values: CDR1 SQVTM, CDR2 ANQGSEA. After removal of 7 bases from V and 2 bases from J, the junction contained 8 bases not matched to a gene. This CDR3 has 15 residues. CDR3 protein: CSARLAGKSTDTQYF. DNA for the CDR3: TGCAGCGCAAGACTAGCGGGAAAATCCACAGATACGCAGTATTTT.

This clonotype was observed a handful of times. A read error may account for a junction end that differs from germline. The V and J genes are TRBV5-8 and TRBJ2-1; D call uncertain. CDR3 size: 13 residues. CDR1 is SGHTS, CDR2 YDEGEE, per germline. CDR3 sequence reads: CASKNWGRNEQFF. CDR3 nucleotides: TGTGCGAGCAAAAACTGGGGTAGGAATGAGCAGTTCTTC.

The chain employs TRBV15 and TRBJ2-1, with 7 bases matching TRBD2. V lost 0 bases to trimming and J lost 0 bases; unmatched junction nucleotides: 5. CDR3 length: 17 amino acids. Per germline, CDR1 LNHNV and CDR2 YYDKDF (reference sequence). CDR3 sequence (DNA): TGTGCCACCAGCAGAGAACTAGCGTACAGCTCCTACAATGAGCAGTTCTTC. As protein: CATSRELAYSSYNEQFF.

This clonotype was picked up a small number of times. This chain uses TRBV20-1 with TRBJ2-7; 13 nucleotides match TRBD2. V trimming: 4 bases; J trimming: 1 base; junction bases outside the gene matches: 4. CDR3 length: 15 residues. The V gene's germline CDR1 is DFQATT and CDR2 SNEGSKA (reference sequence). The CDR3 coding sequence is TGCAGTGCTACCCGACTAGCGGGGGGATCCTACGAGCAGTACTTC. It translates to CSATRLAGGSYEQYF.

This clonotype was recorded a few times. The rearrangement uses TRBV25-1 and TRBJ2-7; 9 bases are a match to TRBD1. The CDR3 spans 16 residues. V gave up 4 bases and J gave up 5 bases; unmatched junction bases: 12. The germline gives CDR1 MGHDK, CDR2 SYGVNS. Here the CDR3 reads CASSGLGTGNIDEQYF. CDR3 DNA sequence: TGTGCCAGCAGTGGGCTTGGGACAGGGAATATCGACGAGCAGTACTTC.